This TCR beta chain was identified in a study of blood T cell repertoires in COVID-19. This CDR3 has 13 amino acids. V shed 3 bases and J shed 7 bases, with 11 bases lying between them. Germline CDR1 and CDR2: SGHRS and YFSETQ. The method was immunoSEQ multiplex PCR; TCRdb's version includes in-frame clones alone and lacks a portion of them. Among roughly 130,000 clones listed, about four fifths were seen once. Sequencing input: peripheral blood. The chain has TRBV5-1 and TRBJ1-5; a weak D match, TRBD1 (5 bases). The TCR originated in a woman aged 60-75 years with acute or convalescent COVID-19. The CDR3 region is CASSSQGGQPQHF. The DNA for the CDR3 is TGCGCCAGCAGCTCTCAGGGAGGGCAGCCCCAGCATTTT. The variable domain in full, with the rest retrieved from reference TRBV5-1 and TRBJ1-5, is KAGVTQTPRYLIKTRGQQVTLSCSPISGHRSVSWYQQTPGQGLQFLFEYFSETQRNKGNFPGRFSGRQFSNSRSEMNVSTLELGDSALYLCASSSQGGQPQHFGDGTRLSIL.